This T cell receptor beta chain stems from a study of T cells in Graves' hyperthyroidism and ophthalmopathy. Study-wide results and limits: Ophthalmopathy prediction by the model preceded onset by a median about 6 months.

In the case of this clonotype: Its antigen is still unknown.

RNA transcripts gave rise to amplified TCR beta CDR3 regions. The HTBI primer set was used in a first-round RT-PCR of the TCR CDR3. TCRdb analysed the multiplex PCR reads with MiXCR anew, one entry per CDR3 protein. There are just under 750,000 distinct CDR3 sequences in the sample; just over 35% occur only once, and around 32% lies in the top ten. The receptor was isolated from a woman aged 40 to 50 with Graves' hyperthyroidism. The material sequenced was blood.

CDR3 protein: CASRYSGLAGDEQFF. CDR3 nucleotide sequence: TGTGCCAGCAGATATTCGGGACTAGCGGGTGATGAGCAGTTCTTC. The rearrangement links TRBV7-2 to TRBJ2-1; 12 bases fit TRBD2. J lost 8 bases, V lost 6 bases, and 8 bases had no gene match. The CDR3 is 15 residues long. The germline V gene has CDR1 SGHTA and CDR2 FQGNSA.